Each of the 2 T cell receptor beta chains below was sequenced from the same sample in a study of OX40 agonist ivuxolimab in advanced cancers. This table comes from immunoSEQ multiplex PCR, and its TCRdb copy is limited to in-frame clones, with some not included. The sample shows tens of thousands of clones, roughly nine tenths of them seen only once. The sample here was CD4+ or CD8+ T cells sorted from blood, taken in a trial of the OX40 agonist ivuxolimab. These receptors all come from an adult with an advanced solid tumor such as melanoma, head and neck, liver or kidney cancer.

This chain connects TRBV28 to TRBJ2-7; D is possibly TRBD2 (6 bases). Trimming cost V 4 bases and J 3 bases, with 16 bases left between them. This CDR3 contains 15 residues. CDR1 MDHEN and CDR2 SYDVKM come from the germline V gene. CDR3 coding DNA: TGTGCCAGCAGTTGGCAGGGACTTGGGGTCTACGAGCAGTACTTC. This codes for CASSWQGLGVYEQYF. The full variable domain, with the rest looked up from reference TRBV28 and TRBJ2-7, is DVKVTQSSRYLVKRTGEKVFLECVQDMDHENMFWYRQDPGLGLRLIYFSYDVKMKEKGDIPEGYSVSREKKERFSLILESASTNQTSMYLCASSWQGLGVYEQYFGPGTRLTVT.

V usage is TRBV7-9 and J usage is TRBJ2-7, with TRBD2 as a possible D gene (5 bases). The CDR3 contains 16 residues. CDR1 is SEHNR and CDR2 is FQNEAQ in the germline V gene (reference sequence). Trimming removed 4 bases at V and 3 bases at J, with 19 bases between. The CDR3 protein is CASSSVGSVSHYEQYF. The CDR3 nucleotides are TGTGCCAGCAGCTCGGTGGGGAGCGTCAGCCACTACGAGCAGTACTTC.